These T cell receptor beta chains were read from a single sample in a study of blood T cells in healthy people across ages. In TCRdb, the 5' RACE reads were re-called with MiXCR into one record per CDR3 protein. The sample comprises roughly 800,000 distinct CDR3 sequences, 30% to 45% of which are singletons, and around 13% rests with the top ten. The source material was blood. These TCRs come from a young man in good health. The CDR3 runs from the conserved cysteine through the conserved F or W. The order of the fields is D gene, clone size, CDR3 length, J gene, V gene, CDR3 DNA, CDR3 protein. The D gene is left open where the match is weak. Rows may omit the clone size; those that give it use once, few, many or a size class.

d_call: TRBD1
clone_size: .
cdr3_length: 15
j_call: TRBJ1-2
v_call: TRBV9
cdr3_nt: TGTGCCAGCAGCGGATCCGGGACAGGGGACGGTGGCTACACCTTC
cdr3_aa: CASSGSGTGDGGYTF

d_call: .
clone_size: many
cdr3_length: 12
j_call: TRBJ1-2
v_call: TRBV6-5
cdr3_nt: TGTGCCAGCAGGGGAGTTGACTATGGCTACACCTTC
cdr3_aa: CASRGVDYGYTF

d_call: .
clone_size: .
cdr3_length: 13
j_call: TRBJ2-5
v_call: TRBV5-1
cdr3_nt: TGCGCCAGCGGCAGACAGAGTAACAATGAGCAGTACTTC
cdr3_aa: CASGRQSNNEQYF

d_call: .
clone_size: few
cdr3_length: 15
j_call: TRBJ2-7
v_call: TRBV5-6
cdr3_nt: TGTGCCAGCAGTTCCGGGACGGGCTCCTACAATGAGCAGTACTTC
cdr3_aa: CASSSGTGSYNEQYF

d_call: .
clone_size: many
cdr3_length: 15
j_call: TRBJ2-1
v_call: TRBV20-1
cdr3_nt: TGCAGTGCCCATATAGGGGTTTTGTCCTACAATGAGCAGTTCTTC
cdr3_aa: CSAHIGVLSYNEQFF

d_call: .
clone_size: .
cdr3_length: 14
j_call: TRBJ2-7
v_call: TRBV6-2/TRBV6-3
cdr3_nt: TGTGCCAGCCCCACCAGGGGGGACTCCTACGAGCAGTACTTC
cdr3_aa: CASPTRGDSYEQYF

d_call: .
clone_size: many
cdr3_length: 13
j_call: TRBJ2-3
v_call: TRBV12-3/TRBV12-4
cdr3_nt: TGTGCCAGCAGTTTTGGGGCCACAGATACGCAGTATTTT
cdr3_aa: CASSFGATDTQYF

d_call: TRBD2
clone_size: few
cdr3_length: 15
j_call: TRBJ2-1
v_call: TRBV25-1
cdr3_nt: TGTGCCAGCAGTGTGGGACTACAGGTCTACAATGAGCAGTTCTTC
cdr3_aa: CASSVGLQVYNEQFF

d_call: .
clone_size: .
cdr3_length: 12
j_call: TRBJ2-1
v_call: TRBV12-3/TRBV12-4
cdr3_nt: TGTGCCAGCAGTTCCGCGGGGATTAGACAGTTCTTC
cdr3_aa: CASSSAGIRQFF

d_call: .
clone_size: .
cdr3_length: 13
j_call: TRBJ2-1
v_call: TRBV6-2/TRBV6-3
cdr3_nt: TGTGCCAGCAGTTACGAACATCAAGAGACCCAGTTCTTC
cdr3_aa: CASSYEHQETQFF

d_call: TRBD1
clone_size: few
cdr3_length: 16
j_call: TRBJ2-4
v_call: TRBV4-3
cdr3_nt: TGCGCCAGCAGCCAAGTTGGACAGGGGGACAAAAACATTCAGTACTTC
cdr3_aa: CASSQVGQGDKNIQYF

d_call: TRBD1
clone_size: .
cdr3_length: 13
j_call: TRBJ2-1
v_call: TRBV2
cdr3_nt: TGTGCCACCAGTGGACAGGGGCGGAATGAGCAGTTCTTC
cdr3_aa: CATSGQGRNEQFF

d_call: .
clone_size: .
cdr3_length: 14
j_call: TRBJ2-7
v_call: TRBV10-3
cdr3_nt: TGTGCCATCAGGGGTCGGGGAAAGTCCTACGAGCAGTACTTC
cdr3_aa: CAIRGRGKSYEQYF

d_call: .
clone_size: .
cdr3_length: 17
j_call: TRBJ1-1
v_call: TRBV2
cdr3_nt: TGTGTCAGCATCGCAGCCCAGGGAATAGGTAGGGACACTGAAGCTTTCTTT
cdr3_aa: CVSIAAQGIGRDTEAFF

d_call: .
clone_size: few
cdr3_length: 13
j_call: TRBJ1-4
v_call: TRBV20-1
cdr3_nt: TGCAGTGCTGCAGGGGCGATTAATGAAAAACTGTTTTTT
cdr3_aa: CSAAGAINEKLFF

d_call: .
clone_size: .
cdr3_length: 13
j_call: TRBJ1-1
v_call: TRBV29-1
cdr3_nt: TGCAGCGTTGAACCCGTAGGGGAATCGGCGGCTTTCTTT
cdr3_aa: CSVEPVGESAAFF

d_call: .
clone_size: many
cdr3_length: 13
j_call: TRBJ2-7
v_call: TRBV29-1
cdr3_nt: TGCAGCGTTGCGCGACAGTTTCCCTACGAGCAGTACTTC
cdr3_aa: CSVARQFPYEQYF

d_call: .
clone_size: few
cdr3_length: 15
j_call: TRBJ1-5
v_call: TRBV12-3/TRBV12-4
cdr3_nt: TGTGCCAGCAGCCCCGCCGGGACACGAGATCAGCCCCAGCATTTT
cdr3_aa: CASSPAGTRDQPQHF

d_call: TRBD1
clone_size: .
cdr3_length: 14
j_call: TRBJ1-5
v_call: TRBV24-1
cdr3_nt: TGTGCCACCAGTGACAGGGGGGCGAATCAGCCCCAGCATTTT
cdr3_aa: CATSDRGANQPQHF

d_call: .
clone_size: .
cdr3_length: 16
j_call: TRBJ2-1
v_call: TRBV12-3/TRBV12-4
cdr3_nt: TGTGCCAGCATTAATACGGGCCTAGGAAGATACAATGAGCAGTTCTTC
cdr3_aa: CASINTGLGRYNEQFF

d_call: TRBD1
clone_size: .
cdr3_length: 15
j_call: TRBJ2-1
v_call: TRBV20-1
cdr3_nt: TGCAGTGCTAGCTCCGGACAGGGGAAAGACAATGAGCAGTTCTTC
cdr3_aa: CSASSGQGKDNEQFF

d_call: .
clone_size: many
cdr3_length: 12
j_call: TRBJ2-7
v_call: TRBV5-1
cdr3_nt: TGCGCCAGCAGCTCTACAACGGTCGAGCAGTACTTC
cdr3_aa: CASSSTTVEQYF

d_call: .
clone_size: .
cdr3_length: 13
j_call: TRBJ2-3
v_call: TRBV4-1
cdr3_nt: TGCGCCAGCAGCCAAGAATTCAGGGATACGCAGTATTTT
cdr3_aa: CASSQEFRDTQYF

d_call: .
clone_size: .
cdr3_length: 14
j_call: TRBJ2-1
v_call: TRBV27
cdr3_nt: TGTGCCAGCAGTGTGGGGGGCTCGGGGAATGAGCAGTTCTTC
cdr3_aa: CASSVGGSGNEQFF

d_call: .
clone_size: .
cdr3_length: 13
j_call: TRBJ2-5
v_call: TRBV12-3/TRBV12-4
cdr3_nt: TGTACCAGCAGTTTTCGAGACCGAGAGACCCAGTACTTC
cdr3_aa: CTSSFRDRETQYF